The 9 T cell receptor beta chains below come from one sample, sequenced in a study of control samples from healthy donors and cancer patients. Some clones are missing from TCRdb's copy, which holds only in-frame ones; the method was immunoSEQ multiplex PCR. The sample consists of 110,000 or so clones, approximately 90% of them appearing once. Specimen: blood. The receptor set was obtained from a woman aged 45-60 years in good health.

The chain carries TRBV5-6 and TRBJ2-7, with 13 bases identical to TRBD2. CDR1 is SGHDT, CDR2 YYEEEE, per germline. V gave up 9 bases and J gave up 2 bases; unmatched junction bases: 2. The CDR3 length is 13 residues. As DNA, the CDR3 is TGTGCCACCGGACTAGCGGGGGCCTACGAGCAGTACGTC. It translates to CATGLAGAYEQYV.

The chain links TRBV20-1 to TRBJ1-2; no clear D gene. Germline V gives CDR1 DFQATT, CDR2 SNEGSKA (reference sequence). The CDR3 extends over 11 amino acids. The V end was cut by 6 bases, the J end by 6 bases, with 11 bases between. CDR3 DNA: TGCAGTGCGGGGAGGGCTGATGGCTACACCTTC. This gives the protein CSAGRADGYTF.

The CDR3 DNA sequence: TGCGCCAGCAGCCCCCCATCGGAGCGTCAACAGTTCTTC. Translated: CASSPPSERQQFF. This rearrangement joins TRBV4-3 to TRBJ2-1; no clear D gene. Germline CDR1 is LGHNA and CDR2 is YSLEER. The CDR3 is 13 amino acids. V lost 4 bases and J 13 bases, leaving 17 bases between the germline ends.

The rearrangement uses TRBV6-5 and TRBJ2-7, with D perhaps matching TRBD2 (5 bases). Between the trimmed V and J ends, which lost 7 bases and 3 bases, there was a span of 13 bases. The germline CDR1 and CDR2 sequences are MNHEY and SVGAGI. CDR3 length: 13 amino acids. Here the CDR3 reads CASTRHGDYEQYV. In DNA, the CDR3 is TGTGCCAGCACCAGACACGGGGACTACGAGCAGTACGTC.

This sequence joins TRBV25-1 and TRBJ2-5; D uncertain. V was trimmed by 8 bases and J by 2 bases, leaving 12 bases between them. This CDR3 contains 13 residues. CDR1 MGHDK and CDR2 SYGVNS come from the germline V gene. The CDR3 bases are TGTGCCAGCGTCCGAGGCCCGCAAGAGACCCAGTACTTC. It yields the protein CASVRGPQETQYF.

This clone was picked up one time. This chain links TRBV2 with TRBJ1-4; D gene unclear. In germline, CDR1 is SNHLY, CDR2 FYNNEI. The CDR3 runs 13 residues. Between the trimmed V and J ends, which lost 8 bases and 4 bases, there was a span of 11 bases. The CDR3 spells CASLADLNEKLFF. Here the CDR3 DNA reads TGTGCCAGCCTGGCAGACCTTAATGAAAAACTGTTTTTT.

The chain is built from TRBV18 and TRBJ2-3, with 10 bases identical to TRBD2. The V segment lost 3 bases and the J segment 4 bases; nucleotides outside the gene matches: 7. Germline V CDR1 and CDR2: KGHSH, LQKENI. This CDR3 contains 16 residues. CDR3 in DNA: TGTGCCAGCTCACCCTCTCTAGCGGGAGTTTCAGATACGCAGTATTTT. Its translation: CASSPSLAGVSDTQYF.

The V call is TRBV6-2 or TRBV6-3, the J call TRBJ1-5, with D unresolved. The V end was cut by 4 bases, the J end by 2 bases, with 15 bases between. This CDR3 contains 16 residues. CDR1 is MNHEY and CDR2 is SVGEGT in the germline V gene. The CDR3 sequence is CASSSQMRSGNQPQHF. CDR3 DNA sequence: TGTGCCAGCAGTTCCCAGATGAGGTCGGGCAATCAGCCCCAGCATTTT.

V and J are TRBV19 and TRBJ1-2; D might be TRBD1 (6 bases). V dropped 2 bases and J dropped 7 bases, with 20 bases sitting between them. The CDR3 sequence is 16 residues long. Germline CDR1 and CDR2: LNHDA and SQIVND (reference sequence). This chain's CDR3 is CASSITRPGEIGGYTF. The CDR3 DNA is TGTGCCAGTAGTATAACCCGGCCAGGGGAGATCGGTGGCTACACCTTC.